These T cell receptor beta chains were read from a single sample in a study of cytomegalovirus exposure and HLA in healthy donors. TCRdb keeps only in-frame clones here, not all; method: immunoSEQ multiplex PCR. Among around 120,000 clones listed, roughly 79% were seen once. Source material: PBMCs. These receptors all stem from a young man in good health and CMV-seronegative. Each CDR3 is given with its conserved first and last residue. The D gene is left open where the match is weak. Clone size appears in some rows only: once, few, many, or a class for an expanded clone.

v_gene	abundance	j_gene	d_gene	CDR3aa	CDR3nt
TRBV7-9	.	TRBJ2-1	.	CASSSTESNEQFF	TGTGCCAGCAGCTCAACTGAGTCCAATGAGCAGTTCTTC
TRBV19	.	TRBJ1-5	.	CASSIGVSNQPQHF	TGTGCCAGTAGTATTGGAGTGAGCAATCAGCCCCAGCATTTT
TRBV6-5	.	TRBJ2-7	.	CASSLRGSDHEQYF	TGTGCCAGCAGCCTACGAGGAAGTGATCACGAGCAGTACTTC
TRBV5-4	few	TRBJ1-1	.	CASSGGLSNTEAFF	TGTGCCAGCAGCGGTGGACTATCGAACACTGAAGCTTTCTTT
TRBV7-8	once	TRBJ1-1	TRBD1	CASSRDRAKDTEAFF	TGTGCCAGCAGCCGGGACAGGGCGAAGGACACTGAAGCTTTCTTT
TRBV7-7	.	TRBJ2-3	.	CASSLESGDTQYF	TGTGCTAGCAGCTTAGAAAGCGGGGATACGCAGTATTTT
TRBV27	.	TRBJ1-5	.	CASSYLSNSNQPQHF	TGTGCCAGCAGTTATCTGAGCAATAGCAATCAGCCCCAGCATTTT
TRBV28	.	TRBJ2-3	.	CASSLHAGARTDTQYF	TGTGCCAGCAGTTTGCACGCGGGGGCCCGCACAGATACGCAGTATTTT
TRBV4-3	.	TRBJ1-6	TRBD1	CASSQEVTGGSPLHF	TGCGCCAGCAGCCAAGAAGTGACAGGGGGTTCACCCCTCCACTTT
TRBV5-3	few	TRBJ2-7	.	CARSLFQGRYEQYF	TGTGCCAGAAGCTTGTTCCAGGGCCGCTACGAGCAGTACTTC
TRBV2	.	TRBJ2-1	TRBD2	CARTSGGYYNEQFF	TGTGCCAGGACTAGCGGGGGTTACTACAATGAGCAGTTCTTC
TRBV7-9	.	TRBJ1-2	.	CASSFPQYGYTF	TGTGCCAGCAGCTTCCCCCAGTATGGCTACACCTTC
TRBV5-8	once	TRBJ2-7	.	CASSLWAGNEQYF	TGTGCCAGCAGCTTGTGGGCCGGTAACGAGCAGTACTTC
TRBV6-1	.	TRBJ1-3	.	CASSPDYSGNTIYF	TGTGCCAGCAGCCCAGATTACTCTGGAAACACCATATATTTT
TRBV19	few	TRBJ2-7	TRBD1	CASSSGQGDSEQYF	TGTGCCAGTAGTAGCGGACAGGGGGATAGCGAGCAGTACTTC
TRBV7-2	.	TRBJ2-1	TRBD1	CASSQPGQGRNEQFF	TGTGCCAGCAGCCAACCGGGACAGGGTCGGAATGAGCAGTTCTTC
TRBV9	.	TRBJ1-2	.	CASSVNRDNYGYTF	TGTGCCAGCAGCGTAAACAGGGATAATTATGGCTACACCTTC
TRBV10-3	once	TRBJ1-6	.	CAIKHRADNSPLHF	TGTGCCATCAAACACAGGGCAGATAATTCACCCCTCCACTTT
TRBV4-3	.	TRBJ1-1	.	CASSQGTANTEAFF	TGCGCCAGCAGCCAAGGGACAGCGAACACTGAAGCTTTCTTT
TRBV5-6	.	TRBJ1-2	.	CASSLASFFYGYTF	TGTGCCAGCAGCTTGGCGAGTTTCTTCTATGGCTACACCTTC
TRBV12-5	.	TRBJ2-1	.	CASGLVQSGSNEQFF	TGTGCTAGTGGTTTGGTACAAAGTGGCTCTAATGAGCAGTTCTTC
TRBV6-1	.	TRBJ2-7	.	CASSPLLAGQNPYF	TGTGCCAGCTCCCCCCTCTTGGCAGGTCAAAATCCGTACTTC
TRBV9	.	TRBJ2-5	.	CASSALQGPQETQYF	TGTGCCAGCAGCGCATTACAGGGCCCCCAAGAGACCCAGTACTTC
TRBV6-5	.	TRBJ1-2	.	CASNIAGSNYGYTF	TGTGCCAGCAATATTGCCGGGTCTAACTATGGCTACACCTTC
TRBV2	once	TRBJ1-1	.	CASSEFLSNTEAFF	TGTGCCAGCAGTGAATTTCTCTCGAACACTGAAGCTTTCTTT
TRBV5-1	.	TRBJ1-3	.	CASSLVGANGPGNTIYF	TGCGCCAGCAGCTTGGTTGGGGCGAACGGGCCTGGAAACACCATATATTTT
TRBV27	.	TRBJ1-5	.	CASSPNRVGQPQHF	TGTGCCAGCAGTCCAAACAGGGTAGGCCAGCCCCAGCATTTT
TRBV28	.	TRBJ1-4	.	CASEKGATNEKLFF	TGTGCCAGCGAAAAGGGGGCAACTAATGAAAAACTGTTTTTT
TRBV7-9	few	TRBJ1-1	TRBD1	CACTGAGTEAFF	TGTGCCTGCACAGGGGCAGGCACTGAAGCTTTCTTT
TRBV7-8	.	TRBJ1-1	.	CASSLASKLGGTEAFF	TGTGCCAGCAGCTTAGCATCGAAATTGGGGGGAACTGAAGCTTTCTTT
TRBV14	.	TRBJ2-1	.	CASSMGWGHTYNEQFF	TGTGCCAGCTCCATGGGATGGGGACATACCTACAATGAGCAGTTCTTC
TRBV7-9	.	TRBJ1-3	.	CASSPDGEGGNTIYF	TGTGCCAGCAGCCCAGACGGGGAAGGTGGAAACACCATATATTTT
TRBV18	few	TRBJ1-5	TRBD1	CASSGTARNQPQHF	TGTGCCAGCTCAGGGACAGCTCGCAATCAGCCCCAGCATTTT